A selection of T cell receptor beta chains follows, all from one sample in a study of blood T cell repertoires in COVID-19. The repertoire was sequenced with immunoSEQ multiplex PCR; TCRdb's copy has only in-frame clones and lacks some. The sample holds more than 55,000 clones, around 89% seen once. Specimen: peripheral blood. The receptors derive from a human donor with active COVID-19. The donor label of this sample is uncertain. The CDR3 runs from the conserved cysteine through the conserved F or W. The D gene is left open where the match is weak.

v_call: TRBV6-2/TRBV6-3; d_call: TRBD2; cdr3_aa: CASGLRSGGPTDTQYF
v_call: TRBV10-3; d_call: TRBD2; cdr3_aa: CAISEASGRSYNEQFF
v_call: TRBV6-2/TRBV6-3; d_call: TRBD2; cdr3_aa: CASSRLAGGRQETQYF
v_call: TRBV4-1; d_call: TRBD2; cdr3_aa: CASSRVAGGINTGELFF
v_call: TRBV7-2; d_call: -; cdr3_aa: CASSPWAGISDTQYF
v_call: TRBV20-1; d_call: TRBD2; cdr3_aa: CSASGTRNTGELFF
v_call: TRBV15; d_call: -; cdr3_aa: CATSRDRSSNQPQHF
v_call: TRBV7-2; d_call: TRBD1; cdr3_aa: CASSLRSTGVSYEQYF
v_call: TRBV19; d_call: -; cdr3_aa: CASRFLSGTGELFF
v_call: TRBV5-5; d_call: TRBD1; cdr3_aa: CASSSIGQANTEAFF
v_call: TRBV28; d_call: -; cdr3_aa: CASSAHAGSSTDTQYF
v_call: TRBV6-5; d_call: -; cdr3_aa: CASSYPGGAYGYTF
v_call: TRBV2; d_call: TRBD1; cdr3_aa: CASSEGQGEDTQYF
v_call: TRBV27; d_call: TRBD1; cdr3_aa: CASRTGDTGELFF
v_call: TRBV5-1; d_call: -; cdr3_aa: CASSLGQGLVNEQYF
v_call: TRBV27; d_call: TRBD2; cdr3_aa: CASSLYGALAGVGEQFF
v_call: TRBV4-3; d_call: -; cdr3_aa: CASSQTGIRGNEQFF
v_call: TRBV27; d_call: -; cdr3_aa: CAIPDLSEQYF
v_call: TRBV5-1; d_call: TRBD2; cdr3_aa: CASSLGTSLETQYF
v_call: TRBV7-2; d_call: -; cdr3_aa: CASSFPWGAGELFF
v_call: TRBV10-2; d_call: -; cdr3_aa: CASQFSYNEQFF
v_call: TRBV6-2/TRBV6-3; d_call: TRBD2; cdr3_aa: CASSKREPTYNEQFF
v_call: TRBV18; d_call: TRBD1; cdr3_aa: CASSPRGQDPYGYTF
v_call: TRBV5-4; d_call: -; cdr3_aa: CASGRTGNTEAFF
v_call: TRBV5-1; d_call: TRBD2; cdr3_aa: CASSPGLAVALSYNEQFF
v_call: TRBV15; d_call: TRBD1; cdr3_aa: CATRDRGSPSNTEAFF
v_call: TRBV7-9; d_call: TRBD2; cdr3_aa: CASSFPRTSEGTDTQYF